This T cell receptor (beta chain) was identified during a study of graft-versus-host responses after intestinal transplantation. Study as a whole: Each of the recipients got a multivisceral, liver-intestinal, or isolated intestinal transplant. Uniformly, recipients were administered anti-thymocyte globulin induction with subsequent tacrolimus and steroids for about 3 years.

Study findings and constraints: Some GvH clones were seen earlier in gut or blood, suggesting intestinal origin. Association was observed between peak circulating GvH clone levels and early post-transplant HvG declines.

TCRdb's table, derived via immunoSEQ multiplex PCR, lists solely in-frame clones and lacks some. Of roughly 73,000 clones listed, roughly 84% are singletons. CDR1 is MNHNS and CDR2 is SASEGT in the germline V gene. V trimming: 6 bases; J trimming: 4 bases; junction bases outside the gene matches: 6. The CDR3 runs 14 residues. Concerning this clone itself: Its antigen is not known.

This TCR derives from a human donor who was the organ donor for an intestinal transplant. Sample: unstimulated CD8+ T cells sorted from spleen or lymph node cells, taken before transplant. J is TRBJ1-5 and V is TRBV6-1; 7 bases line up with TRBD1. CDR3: CASSPGTENQPQHF. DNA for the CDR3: TGTGCCAGCAGCCCCGGGACAGAGAATCAGCCCCAGCATTTT.